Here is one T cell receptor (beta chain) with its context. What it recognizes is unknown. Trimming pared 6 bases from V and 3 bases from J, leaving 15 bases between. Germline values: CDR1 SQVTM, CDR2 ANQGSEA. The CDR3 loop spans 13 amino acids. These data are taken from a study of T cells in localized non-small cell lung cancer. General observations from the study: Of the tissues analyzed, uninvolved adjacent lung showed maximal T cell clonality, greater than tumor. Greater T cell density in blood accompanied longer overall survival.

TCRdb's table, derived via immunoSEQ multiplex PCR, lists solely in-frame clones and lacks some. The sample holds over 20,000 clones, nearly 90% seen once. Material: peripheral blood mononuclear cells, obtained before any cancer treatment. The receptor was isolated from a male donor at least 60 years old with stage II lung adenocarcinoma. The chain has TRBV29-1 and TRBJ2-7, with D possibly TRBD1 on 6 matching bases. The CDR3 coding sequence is TGCAGCGTACTTTTGGGGGCAGGCTACGAGCAGTACTTC. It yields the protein CSVLLGAGYEQYF.